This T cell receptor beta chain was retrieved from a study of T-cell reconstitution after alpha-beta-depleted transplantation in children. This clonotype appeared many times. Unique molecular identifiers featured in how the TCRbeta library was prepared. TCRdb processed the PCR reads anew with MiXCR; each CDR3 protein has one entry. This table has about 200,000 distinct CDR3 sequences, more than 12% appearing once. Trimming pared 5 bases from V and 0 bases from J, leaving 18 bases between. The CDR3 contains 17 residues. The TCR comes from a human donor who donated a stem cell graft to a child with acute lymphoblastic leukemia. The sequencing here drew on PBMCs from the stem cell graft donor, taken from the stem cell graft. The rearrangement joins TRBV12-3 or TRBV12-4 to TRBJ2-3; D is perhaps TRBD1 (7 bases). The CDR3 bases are TGTGCCAGCAGTCCTCCAGGGGGGAGGCCTAGCACAGATACGCAGTATTTT. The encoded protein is CASSPPGGRPSTDTQYF.